The rows below give T cell receptor beta chains drawn from one sample of a study of T cell repertoires in cytomegalovirus infection. TCRdb redid the calling of the reads with MiXCR, one entry per CDR3 protein. This repertoire shows 700,000 to 950,000 distinct CDR3 sequences, 30% to 35% found once; its top ten account for about an eighth. The antigens these receptors bind are not known. The material sequenced was cultured CD8+ T cells from PBMCs, taken from culture after CMV antigen stimulation. Receptor source: a human donor in good health (CMV status not recorded). Some clones in this sample may be carry-over from other donors' samples. CDR3s include the opening cysteine and the closing phenylalanine or tryptophan. D genes are given only for firm matches. Rows may omit the clone size; those that give it use once, few, many or a size class.

V: TRBV12-3/TRBV12-4; J: TRBJ2-1; size: -; D: -; DNA: TGTGCCAGCAGTTTCAGCGCGGGTGAGCAGTTCTTC; CDR3: CASSFSAGEQFF
V: TRBV2; J: TRBJ1-2; size: few; D: -; DNA: TGTGCCAGCAGGACCCCCCTTCGGGACTATGGCTACACCTTC; CDR3: CASRTPLRDYGYTF
V: TRBV28; J: TRBJ1-1; size: few; D: TRBD1; DNA: TGTGCCAGCAGTTTCCAACAGGGGGGGTGGCGGAACACTGAAGCTTTCTTT; CDR3: CASSFQQGGWRNTEAFF
V: TRBV19; J: TRBJ2-1; size: -; D: TRBD2; DNA: TGTGCCAGTAAGCAGCGGGGGGGGTCCTACAATGAGCAGTTCTTC; CDR3: CASKQRGGSYNEQFF
V: TRBV28; J: TRBJ1-4; size: -; D: -; DNA: TGTGCCAGCAGTTTATATCCAGGAAATGAAAAACTGTTTTTT; CDR3: CASSLYPGNEKLFF
V: TRBV4-1; J: TRBJ2-4; size: few; D: -; DNA: TGCGCCAGCAGCCAAGAGGGGGTAAACATTCAGTACTTC; CDR3: CASSQEGVNIQYF
V: TRBV28; J: TRBJ1-1; size: few; D: -; DNA: TGTGCCAGCAGTTTACCCAGGGGCGTAAACACTGAAGCTTTCTTT; CDR3: CASSLPRGVNTEAFF
V: TRBV12-5; J: TRBJ1-5; size: -; D: TRBD1; DNA: TGTGCTAGTGACGGGACAGGTAGCAATCAGCCCCAGCATTTT; CDR3: CASDGTGSNQPQHF
V: TRBV28; J: TRBJ1-4; size: -; D: -; DNA: TGTGCCAGCAGTCCCCGGCGTGCTAATGAAAAACTGTTTTTT; CDR3: CASSPRRANEKLFF
V: TRBV19; J: TRBJ1-1; size: -; D: TRBD1; DNA: TGTGCCAGTAGTCCCCGCCCGGGACAGGTGAACACTGAAGCTTTCTTT; CDR3: CASSPRPGQVNTEAFF
V: TRBV7-3; J: TRBJ1-2; size: -; D: -; DNA: TGTGCCAGCAGCGTTTACAGAAAAGTAAAGCCTGGCTATGGCTACACCTTC; CDR3: CASSVYRKVKPGYGYTF
V: TRBV13; J: TRBJ1-6; size: -; D: -; DNA: TGTGCCAGCAGCTTAGGGCGGGTTTATTCACCCCTCCACTTT; CDR3: CASSLGRVYSPLHF
V: TRBV12-3/TRBV12-4; J: TRBJ1-2; size: -; D: TRBD1; DNA: TGTGCCAGCAGGGACAGGGAGAACTATGGCTACACCTTC; CDR3: CASRDRENYGYTF
V: TRBV6-6; J: TRBJ2-3; size: -; D: TRBD2; DNA: TGTGCCACGCTAGCGGGCTTCACAGATACGCAGTATTTT; CDR3: CATLAGFTDTQYF
V: TRBV5-6; J: TRBJ2-7; size: few; D: TRBD1; DNA: TGTGCCAGCAGCTGGGCCCTCGGGACAGCCCTTTACGAGCAGTACTTC; CDR3: CASSWALGTALYEQYF
V: TRBV15; J: TRBJ1-2; size: few; D: -; DNA: TGTGCCACCAGCAGAGCGGGGCCGGGCACCAACTATGGCTACACCTTC; CDR3: CATSRAGPGTNYGYTF
V: TRBV2; J: TRBJ1-2; size: few; D: TRBD1; DNA: TGTGCCAGCACCAGAGTAGGGGGCCGCGGCTACACCTTC; CDR3: CASTRVGGRGYTF
V: TRBV7-6; J: TRBJ2-1; size: few; D: -; DNA: TGTGCCAGCAGTTACTACATGAGCTCCTACAATGAGCAGTTCTTC; CDR3: CASSYYMSSYNEQFF
V: TRBV12-3/TRBV12-4; J: TRBJ1-5; size: -; D: -; DNA: TGTGCCAGCAGCCCGGGGGGTCAGCATCAGCCCCAGCATTTT; CDR3: CASSPGGQHQPQHF
V: TRBV25-1; J: TRBJ1-5; size: -; D: -; DNA: TGTGCCAGCAGTGAAAGGGGTTACGGTCAGCCCCAGCATTTT; CDR3: CASSERGYGQPQHF